A selection of T cell receptor beta chains follows, all from one sample in a study of shared clonotypes between healthy human individuals. The data were produced by immunoSEQ multiplex PCR, yet TCRdb's version contains in-frame clones alone and is incomplete. Of some 2.1 million clones listed, roughly 95% were seen once; the top ten hold approximately 1.7%. The material sequenced was naive CD8+ T cells from PBMCs. These receptors were collected from a young man in good health. Some clones in this sample may be carry-over from other donors' samples. Each CDR3 is given with its conserved first and last residue. D genes are given only for firm matches. Only some rows state a clone size, as once, few, many or a class for expanded clones.

>-|TRBJ1-4|TRBV19|-
TGTGCCAGTAGTCTGGGGGGAACAGGGCACGGTGAAAAACTGTTTTTT
CASSLGGTGHGEKLFF
>TRBD2|TRBJ2-7|TRBV28|-
TGTGCCAGCAGTTTATCTCTAGCGGGAGTAAATCGAGACGAGCAGTACTTC
CASSLSLAGVNRDEQYF
>TRBD2|TRBJ2-1|TRBV9|-
TGTGCCAGCAGCGTTCGGGGGCCGCTAGCGGGAGGTTCCAATGAGCAGTTCTTC
CASSVRGPLAGGSNEQFF
>-|TRBJ2-7|TRBV6-5|-
TGTGCCAGCAGTTACTCGCTCCAGGGAGCCTCCTACGAGCAGTACTTC
CASSYSLQGASYEQYF
>-|TRBJ2-7|TRBV28|once
TGTGCCAGCAGTTTAATTTCGGGGGGCCCGACCTACGAGCAGTACTTC
CASSLISGGPTYEQYF
>-|TRBJ2-3|TRBV2|-
TGTGCCAGCAGTCCCCGCCAGTCGTCCAGGTTTGATACGCAGTATTTT
CASSPRQSSRFDTQYF
>TRBD2|TRBJ2-7|TRBV9|-
TGTGCCAGCAGCGTATTCCTTGCGGGAGGCGAGCAGTACTTC
CASSVFLAGGEQYF
>-|TRBJ1-2|TRBV10-2|-
TGCGCCAGCAGTGTCGTGGCGCAACCTAACTATGGCTACACCTTC
CASSVVAQPNYGYTF
>-|TRBJ1-3|TRBV29-1|-
TGCAGCGTTGTAGACTCTGGAAACACCATATATTTT
CSVVDSGNTIYF
>TRBD2|TRBJ2-7|TRBV27|-
TGTGCCAGCAAAGCACTAGCGGCAGCCTACGAGCAGTACTTC
CASKALAAAYEQYF
>TRBD1|TRBJ2-7|TRBV27|once
TGTGCCAGCAGCCCGGGACAGGGGTTCGAGCAGTACTTC
CASSPGQGFEQYF
>TRBD1|TRBJ2-7|TRBV10-3|-
TGTGCCATCAGGGCAGGGGGAAGTTACGAGCAGTACTTC
CAIRAGGSYEQYF
>-|TRBJ1-1|TRBV19|-
TGTGCCAGTAGTATTGGCGCCACTGAAGCTTTCTTT
CASSIGATEAFF
>TRBD2|TRBJ2-5|TRBV28|-
TGTGCCAGCAGTTTAGGGAGGGGAGAGACCCAGTACTTC
CASSLGRGETQYF
>TRBD1|TRBJ1-5|TRBV28|-
TGTGCCAGCCGGGCACGGGACAGGAGCAATCAGCCCCAGCATTTT
CASRARDRSNQPQHF
>-|TRBJ2-7|TRBV6-1|-
TGTGCCAGCAGTGAATGGGTTCTTAGTCCAGGAGCGACCTACGAGCAGTACTTC
CASSEWVLSPGATYEQYF
>-|TRBJ2-7|TRBV7-8|-
TGTGCCAGCAGCTTAACAGGTATCTACGAGCAGTACTTC
CASSLTGIYEQYF